The TCR beta chain under discussion was sequenced for a study of T cell repertoires in cytomegalovirus infection. The CDR3 is 12 residues long. The V and J ends lost 6 bases and 3 bases respectively, with 9 bases between them. Germline CDR1 and CDR2: SGHNT and YYREEE (reference sequence). TCRdb recomputed calls from the reads with MiXCR, one row per CDR3 protein. The data hold some 900,000 distinct CDR3 sequences, with roughly 33% observed a single time. This clonotype was detected only a few times. Its target is not known. Source: cultured CD8+ T cells from PBMCs, taken from culture after CMV antigen stimulation. The receptor was derived from a human donor in good health (CMV status not recorded). Some clones in this sample may be carry-over from other donors' samples. V is TRBV5-4 and J is TRBJ1-1; D is ambiguous. The CDR3 reads CASTDRYTEAFF. The CDR3 nucleotides read TGTGCCAGCACCGACCGGTACACTGAAGCTTTCTTT.